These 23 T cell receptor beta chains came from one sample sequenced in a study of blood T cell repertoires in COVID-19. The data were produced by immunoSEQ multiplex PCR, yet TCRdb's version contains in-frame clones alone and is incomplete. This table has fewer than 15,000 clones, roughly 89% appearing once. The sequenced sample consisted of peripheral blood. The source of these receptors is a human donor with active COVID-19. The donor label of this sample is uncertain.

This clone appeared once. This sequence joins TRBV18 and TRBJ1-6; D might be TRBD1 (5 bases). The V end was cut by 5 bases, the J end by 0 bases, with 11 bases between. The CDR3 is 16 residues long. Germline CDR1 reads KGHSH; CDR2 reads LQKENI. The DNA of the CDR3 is TGTGCCAGCTCATCACGACAGATCTCCTATAATTCACCCCTCCACTTT. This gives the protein CASSSRQISYNSPLHF.

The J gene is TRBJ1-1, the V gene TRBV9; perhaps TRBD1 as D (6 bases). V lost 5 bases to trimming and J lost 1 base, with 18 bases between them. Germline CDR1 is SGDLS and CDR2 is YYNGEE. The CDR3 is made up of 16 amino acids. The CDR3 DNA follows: TGTGCCAGCAGTCAAAACACAGGGCCAGCGAACACTGAAGCTTTCTTT. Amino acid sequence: CASSQNTGPANTEAFF.

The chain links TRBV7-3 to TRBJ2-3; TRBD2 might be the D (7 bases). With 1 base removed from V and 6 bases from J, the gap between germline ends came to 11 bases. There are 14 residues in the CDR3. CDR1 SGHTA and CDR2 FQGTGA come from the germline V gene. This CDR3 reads CASSLSGGRDTQYF. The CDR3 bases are TGTGCCAGCAGCTTAAGCGGGGGCAGGGATACGCAGTATTTT.

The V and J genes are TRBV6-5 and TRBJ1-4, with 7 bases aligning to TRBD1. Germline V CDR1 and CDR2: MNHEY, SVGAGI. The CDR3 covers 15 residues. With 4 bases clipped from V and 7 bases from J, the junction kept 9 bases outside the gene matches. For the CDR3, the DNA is TGTGCCAGCAGTTCCTTGACAGGGTGGGGTGAAAAACTGTTTTTT. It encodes CASSSLTGWGEKLFF.

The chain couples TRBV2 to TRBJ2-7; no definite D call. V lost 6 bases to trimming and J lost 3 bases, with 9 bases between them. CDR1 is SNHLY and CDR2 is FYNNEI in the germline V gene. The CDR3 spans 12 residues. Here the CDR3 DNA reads TGTGCCAGCAGAGCTTCCGACTACGAGCAGTACTTC. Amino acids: CASRASDYEQYF. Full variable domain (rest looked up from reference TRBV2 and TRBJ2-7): EPEVTQTPSHQVTQMGQEVILRCVPISNHLYFYWYRQILGQKVEFLVSFYNNEISEKSEIFDDQFSVERPDGSNFTLKIRSTKLEDSAMYFCASRASDYEQYFGPGTRLTVT.

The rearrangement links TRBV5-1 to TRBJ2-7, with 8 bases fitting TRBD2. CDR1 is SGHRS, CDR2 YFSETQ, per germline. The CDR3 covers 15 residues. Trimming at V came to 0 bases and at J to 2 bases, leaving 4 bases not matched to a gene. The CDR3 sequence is CASSLAGRGAYEQYF. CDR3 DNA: TGCGCCAGCAGCTTGGCCGGGCGGGGGGCCTACGAGCAGTACTTC.

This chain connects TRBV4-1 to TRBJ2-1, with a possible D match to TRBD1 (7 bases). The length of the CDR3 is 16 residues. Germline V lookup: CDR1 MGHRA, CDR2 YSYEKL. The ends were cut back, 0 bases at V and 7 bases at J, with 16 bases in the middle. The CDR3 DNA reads TGCGCCAGCAGCCAAGATTCGGGGGCAGGGGGGAATGAGCAGTTCTTC. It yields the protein CASSQDSGAGGNEQFF.

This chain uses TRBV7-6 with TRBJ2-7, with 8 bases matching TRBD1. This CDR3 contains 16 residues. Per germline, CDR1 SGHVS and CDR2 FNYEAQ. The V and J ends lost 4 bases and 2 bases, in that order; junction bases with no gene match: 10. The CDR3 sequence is CASSSQQGQATYEQYF. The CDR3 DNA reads TGTGCCAGCAGCTCCCAGCAGGGACAGGCAACCTACGAGCAGTACTTC. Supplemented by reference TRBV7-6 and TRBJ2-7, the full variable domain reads GAGVSQSPRYKVTKRGQDVALRCDPISGHVSLYWYRQALGQGPEFLTYFNYEAQQDKSGLPNDRFSAERPEGSISTLTIQRTEQRDSAMYRCASSSQQGQATYEQYFGPGTRLTVT.

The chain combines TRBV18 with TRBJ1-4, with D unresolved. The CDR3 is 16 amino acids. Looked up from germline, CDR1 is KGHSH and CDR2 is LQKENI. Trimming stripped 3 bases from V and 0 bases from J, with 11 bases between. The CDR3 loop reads CASSPSRGATNEKLFF. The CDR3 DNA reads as TGTGCCAGCTCACCCTCACGGGGAGCAACTAATGAAAAACTGTTTTTT.

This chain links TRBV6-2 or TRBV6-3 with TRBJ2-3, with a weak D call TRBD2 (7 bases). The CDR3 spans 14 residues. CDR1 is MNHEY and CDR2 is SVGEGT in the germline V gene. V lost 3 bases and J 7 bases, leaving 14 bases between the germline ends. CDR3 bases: TGTGCCAGCAGTTATACGGGGGGCCTGAATACGCAGTATTTT. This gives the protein CASSYTGGLNTQYF.

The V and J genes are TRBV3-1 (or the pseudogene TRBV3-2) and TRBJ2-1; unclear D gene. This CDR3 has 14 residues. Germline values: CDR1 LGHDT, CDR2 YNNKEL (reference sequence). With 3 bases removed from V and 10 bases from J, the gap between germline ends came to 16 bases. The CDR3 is CASSQRETSPEQFF. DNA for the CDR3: TGTGCCAGCAGCCAGCGTGAGACTTCCCCGGAGCAGTTCTTC.

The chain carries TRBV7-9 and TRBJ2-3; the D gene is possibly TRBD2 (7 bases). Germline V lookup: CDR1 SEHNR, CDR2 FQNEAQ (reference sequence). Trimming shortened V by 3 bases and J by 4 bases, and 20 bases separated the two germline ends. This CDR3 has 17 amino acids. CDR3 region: CASSFGVGAGAADTQYF. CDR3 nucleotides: TGTGCCAGCAGCTTTGGGGTTGGGGCGGGGGCAGCAGATACGCAGTATTTT.

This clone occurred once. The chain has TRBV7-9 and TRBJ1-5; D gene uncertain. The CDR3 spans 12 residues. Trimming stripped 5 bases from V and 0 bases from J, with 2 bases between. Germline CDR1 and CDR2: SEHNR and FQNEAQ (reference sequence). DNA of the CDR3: TGTGCCAGCAGCCGTAGCAATCAGCCCCAGCATTTT. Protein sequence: CASSRSNQPQHF.

The CDR3 DNA sequence: TGTGCCAGCAGCCAAGGTGAGCCTAGGCAGGGAACTTCATACGAGCAGTACTTC. Protein product: CASSQGEPRQGTSYEQYF. V gene TRBV3-1 (or the pseudogene TRBV3-2) combines with J gene TRBJ2-7; weak D call: TRBD1 (5 bases). Germline V lookup: CDR1 LGHDT, CDR2 YNNKEL (reference sequence). The CDR3 runs to 18 residues. V lost 1 base to trimming and J lost 4 bases, with 23 bases between them.

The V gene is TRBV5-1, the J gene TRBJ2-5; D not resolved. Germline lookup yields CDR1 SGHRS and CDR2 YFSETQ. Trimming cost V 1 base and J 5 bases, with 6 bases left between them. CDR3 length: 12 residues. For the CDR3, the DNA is TGCGCCAGCAGCTTGCCGAGCGAGACCCAGTACTTC. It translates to CASSLPSETQYF.

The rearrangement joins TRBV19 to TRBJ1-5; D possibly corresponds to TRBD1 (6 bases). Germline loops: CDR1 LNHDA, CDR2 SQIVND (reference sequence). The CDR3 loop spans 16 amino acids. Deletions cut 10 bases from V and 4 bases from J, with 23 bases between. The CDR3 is CAIPLDEPRGNQPQHF. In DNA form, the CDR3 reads TGTGCCATCCCCTTGGACGAACCGAGGGGGAATCAGCCCCAGCATTTT.

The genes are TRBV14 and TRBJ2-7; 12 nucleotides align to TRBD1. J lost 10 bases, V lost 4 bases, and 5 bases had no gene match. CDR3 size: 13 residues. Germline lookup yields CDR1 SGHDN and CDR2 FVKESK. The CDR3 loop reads CASSPGTGGNQYF. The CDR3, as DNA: TGTGCCAGCAGCCCCGGGACAGGGGGCAATCAGTACTTC.

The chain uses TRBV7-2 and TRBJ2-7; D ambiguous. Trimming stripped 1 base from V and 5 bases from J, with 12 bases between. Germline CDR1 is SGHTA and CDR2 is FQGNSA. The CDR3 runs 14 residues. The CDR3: CASSLGLAFDEQYF. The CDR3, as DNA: TGTGCCAGCAGCTTAGGGTTAGCCTTCGACGAGCAGTACTTC.

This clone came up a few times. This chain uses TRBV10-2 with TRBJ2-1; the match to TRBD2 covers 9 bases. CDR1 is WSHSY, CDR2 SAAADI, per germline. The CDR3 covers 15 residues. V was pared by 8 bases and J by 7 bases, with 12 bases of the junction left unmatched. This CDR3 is CASVREAGGVNEQFF. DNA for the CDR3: TGCGCCAGCGTACGGGAGGCGGGGGGGGTTAATGAGCAGTTCTTC.

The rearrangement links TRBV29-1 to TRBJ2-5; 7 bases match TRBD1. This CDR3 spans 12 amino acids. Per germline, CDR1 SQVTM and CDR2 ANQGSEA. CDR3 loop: CSLGQIQETQYF. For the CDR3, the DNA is TGCAGTCTGGGACAGATCCAAGAGACCCAGTACTTC.

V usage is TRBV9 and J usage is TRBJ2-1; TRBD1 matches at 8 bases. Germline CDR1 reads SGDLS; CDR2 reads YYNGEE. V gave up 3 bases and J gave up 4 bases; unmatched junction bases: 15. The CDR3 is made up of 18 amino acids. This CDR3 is CASSADRVGDRRYNEQFF. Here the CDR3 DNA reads TGTGCCAGCAGCGCAGATCGGGTGGGGGACAGGCGATACAATGAGCAGTTCTTC.

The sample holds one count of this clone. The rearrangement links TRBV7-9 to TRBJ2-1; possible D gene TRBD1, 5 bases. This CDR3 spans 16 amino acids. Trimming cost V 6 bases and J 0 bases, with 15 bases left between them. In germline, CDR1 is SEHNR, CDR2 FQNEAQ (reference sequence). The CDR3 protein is CASSPDSVSSYNEQFF. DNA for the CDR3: TGTGCCAGCAGTCCCGACAGCGTAAGCTCCTACAATGAGCAGTTCTTC. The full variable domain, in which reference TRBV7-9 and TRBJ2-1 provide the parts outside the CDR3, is DTGVSQNPRHKITKRGQNVTFRCDPISEHNRLYWYRQTLGQGPEFLTYFQNEAQLEKSRLLSDRFSAERPKGSFSTLEIQRTEQGDSAMYLCASSPDSVSSYNEQFFGPGTRLTVL.

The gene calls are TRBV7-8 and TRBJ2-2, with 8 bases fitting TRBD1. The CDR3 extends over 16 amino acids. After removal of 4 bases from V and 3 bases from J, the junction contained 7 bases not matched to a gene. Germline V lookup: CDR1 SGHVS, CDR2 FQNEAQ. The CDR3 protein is CASSSPGQDYTGELFF. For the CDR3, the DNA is TGTGCCAGCAGCTCTCCGGGACAGGACTACACCGGGGAGCTGTTTTTT.